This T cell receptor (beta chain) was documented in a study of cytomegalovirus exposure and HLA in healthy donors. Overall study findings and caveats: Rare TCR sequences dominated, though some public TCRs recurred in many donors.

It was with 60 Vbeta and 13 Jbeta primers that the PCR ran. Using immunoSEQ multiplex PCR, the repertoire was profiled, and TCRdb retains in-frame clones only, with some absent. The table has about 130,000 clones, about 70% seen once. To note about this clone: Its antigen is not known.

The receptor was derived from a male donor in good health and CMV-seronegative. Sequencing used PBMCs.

The CDR3 bases are TGTGCCAGCAGTAGATTAAGAACGGGGGGCAATGAGCAGTTCTTC. Protein: CASSRLRTGGNEQFF. The genes are TRBV6-1 and TRBJ2-1, with 7 bases matching TRBD2. The CDR3 sequence is 15 residues long. Germline V lookup: CDR1 MNHNS, CDR2 SASEGT. After removal of 5 bases from V and 6 bases from J, the junction contained 10 bases not matched to a gene.